This TCR beta chain was retrieved from a study of metastatic and nonmetastatic thyroid tumors (dated by TCRdb to the early 2020s). For context, the study as a whole: Repertoires from peripheral blood and from tumor or nodule tissue samples of malignant and benign thyroid patients were compared.

The germline V gene sets CDR1 to SGHAT and CDR2 to FQNNGV. The V end gives up 5 bases and the J end 2 bases, leaving 8 bases in the junction not matched to a gene. The CDR3 runs 16 amino acids, cysteine and phenylalanine included. The kept DNA is CDR3 alone, 48 bases in frame from the first base. The method was PCR. The sequencing machine was an Illumina HiSeq 4000. High-throughput sequencing was used to profile the CDR3 region of the TCR beta-chain in every patient. From the authors' description of their analysis: CDR3 differences across clinicopathological groups were used to build a classifier for discriminating distant-metastatic papillary thyroid cancer patients. Repertoire diversity was assessed with the Shannon index, and tumor-blood repertoire similarity with the Morisita-Horn index. TCRdb reran the public reads through fastp at Q25 and MiXCR, keeping productive beta chains. TCRdb, rather than the study authors, made the V and J calls. A total of 30,000 or so clones appear in this sample, 24% of them only once. The ten largest account for about 14% of the sample.

Paper-wide results and their limitations: TCR beta diversity was reported as significantly higher in malignant tumors than in benign nodules, in both blood and tumor samples.

Before undergoing thyroid surgery, none of the patients had been given any kind of treatment. The study retrospectively analysed patient clinical samples collected from about 2012 to 2019 using T-cell receptor beta sequencing. This clone was counted many times. Its binding antigen is unknown. Base-call qualities are not available, and no considerably larger clone is one nucleotide away. Sequenced input: blood. The TCR comes from a female donor with papillary thyroid cancer or a benign thyroid nodule (not recorded which). Some clones in this sample may be carry-over from other donors' samples. The chain links TRBV11-2 with TRBJ2-5, and TRBD2 aligns with 10 junction nucleotides. The CDR3 corresponds to CASSIGSGRSQETQYF. The DNA reads TGTGCCAGCAGCATAGGTAGCGGGAGGTCACAAGAGACCCAGTACTTC.